This T cell receptor (beta chain) was documented in a study of cytomegalovirus exposure and HLA in healthy donors. PCR was performed using 60 Vbeta and 13 Jbeta primers. Assay: immunoSEQ multiplex PCR; the TCRdb copy retains only in-frame clones and omits some. The sample contains 150,000 to 200,000 clones, about 85% of which appear only once. The CDR3 totals 15 residues. Deletions cut 5 bases from V and 2 bases from J, with 12 bases between. Germline CDR1 reads SNHLY; CDR2 reads FYNNEI. Source material: PBMCs. The chain recombines TRBV2 with TRBJ2-2; D is possibly TRBD2 (6 bases). This TCR was recovered from a man aged 50 or older in good health and CMV-seronegative. This CDR3 is CASSREQGNTGELFF. CDR3 DNA sequence: TGTGCCAGCAGTCGGGAGCAGGGTAACACCGGGGAGCTGTTTTTT.